Judged by frequency, the clone carrying this T cell receptor beta chain is medium-sized. Its matching antigen is unknown. Germline CDR1 ENHRY, CDR2 SYGVKD. CDR3 size: 18 residues. Scientists made TCR beta libraries using UMI-labeled 5' RACE. TCRdb re-called the 5' RACE reads and shows each CDR3 protein once, DNA omitted. This table lists thousands of distinct CDR3 sequences. It was a CCR7+ PD-1- TIGIT- phenotype that stem-like memory CD8+ T cells (TSTEM) showed. This sample stems from a study of human CD8 memory T cell subsets. The study's findings and limits: Stem-like memory T cells and precursor exhausted T cells both came out with similarly high diversity, but effector memory cells did not. The stem-like memory T cell repertoire shared very little with the precursor exhausted T cell repertoire. Chao1 estimates suggested higher diversity in stem-like memory T cells than in precursor exhausted T cells.

The sequence came from a human donor in good health. The sequenced sample was CD8+ stem-like memory T cells (TSCM and TCM) sorted from PBMCs. The subset denotes: stem-like memory CD8 T cells (TSTEM), CCR7+ PD-1- TIGIT-. V usage is TRBV10-3 and J usage is TRBJ2-1. The CDR3 spells CAISESILLRESYNEQFF.